This T cell receptor beta chain was identified during a study of T cell responses to AZD1222 COVID-19 vaccine. TCRdb keeps only in-frame clones here, not all; method: immunoSEQ multiplex PCR. This repertoire shows about 150,000 clones, 90% found once; its top ten account for 1.5% to 2%. The table lists this clone with a count of one. Its target is unknown. The CDR3 is 15 amino acids. Germline V gene data show CDR1 as LGHNA and CDR2 as YNFKEQ. J was trimmed by 5 bases and V by 4 bases; bases with no gene match: 8. Overall study results and limits: Spike as a whole was targeted by vaccine-associated CD4 TCRs, dominant at 160-218 and 743-854. None of the repertoires were sampled until the peak T cell response had passed. The number of AZD1222 recipients seropositive at baseline was only 6 or 7. A mostly white British donor set with more females was recruited, and clonal diversity was possibly underestimated.

The genes are TRBV4-2 and TRBJ2-5, with 9 nucleotides matching TRBD2. This TCR came from an adult in good health. The material was peripheral blood, obtained on day 0 of AZD1222 vaccination. The CDR3 is CASSPGTSFGETQYF. The CDR3 DNA reads as TGTGCCAGCAGCCCCGGGACTAGCTTCGGGGAGACCCAGTACTTC.